These 9 T cell receptor beta chains share one sample of origin, sequenced in a study of blood T cells in healthy people across ages. Sample-barcoded 5' priming and a J-beta primer mix drove a second PCR of about 6 to 12 cycles. TCRdb fed the 5' RACE reads into MiXCR, producing one record per CDR3 protein. Here the sample spans more than 550,000 distinct CDR3 sequences, 22% being singletons. The specimen sequenced was blood. Every receptor here comes from a man aged 65-85 years in good health.

The gene calls are TRBV29-1 and TRBJ2-5; 9 bases align to TRBD2. Per the germline V gene, CDR1 is SQVTM and CDR2 is ANQGSEA. The CDR3 is made up of 17 amino acids. The V gene end was trimmed by 1 base and the J gene end by 1 base; junction bases not matched to a gene: 10. The chain's CDR3 is CSVEGWLAGSPQETQYF. The CDR3 nucleotides are TGCAGCGTTGAAGGGTGGCTAGCGGGAAGTCCCCAAGAGACCCAGTACTTC.

J is TRBJ2-1 and V is TRBV10-3; 7 nucleotides match TRBD2. V was clipped by 8 bases and J by 7 bases; unmatched bases: 11. Germline CDR1 is ENHRY and CDR2 is SYGVKD. The CDR3 is made up of 14 amino acids. The CDR3 sequence: CAICMRLAENEQFF. The CDR3 DNA sequence: TGTGCCATCTGTATGCGACTAGCCGAGAATGAGCAGTTCTTC.

The chain recombines TRBV4-2 with TRBJ1-1; tentative D call: TRBD1 (5 bases). V gave up 0 bases and J gave up 1 base, with 9 bases separating them. CDR1 is LGHNA and CDR2 is YNFKEQ in the germline V gene. This CDR3 comprises 15 residues. The CDR3 DNA reads as TGTGCCAGCAGCCAAGATGGGGCAGGGAACACTGAAGCTTTCTTT. It codes for CASSQDGAGNTEAFF.

This clonotype was seen repeatedly, ten times or more. The chain links TRBV5-1 to TRBJ2-4; D gene uncertain. This CDR3 has 15 amino acids. Between the trimmed V and J ends, which lost 0 bases and 0 bases, there was a span of 7 bases. Germline CDR1 is SGHRS and CDR2 is YFSETQ. The CDR3 loop is CASSLGSLAKNIQYF. In nucleotides, the CDR3 is TGCGCCAGCAGCTTGGGCAGTCTAGCCAAAAACATTCAGTACTTC.

This clonotype was found a few times. The CDR3 DNA is TGCGCCAGCGGTGGCACCGTGGGGACTGAAGCTTTCTTT. Its protein product is CASGGTVGTEAFF. The V gene is TRBV10-1, the J gene TRBJ1-1; unclear D gene. The CDR3 spans 13 residues. Per the germline V gene, CDR1 is WNHNN and CDR2 is SYGVQD (reference sequence). V gave up 8 bases and J gave up 5 bases, with 15 bases separating them.

The chain has TRBV5-1 and TRBJ1-1; TRBD1 is a possible D gene (5 bases). Germline V gene data show CDR1 as SGHRS and CDR2 as YFSETQ. V gave up 4 bases and J gave up 3 bases, with 16 bases separating them. The CDR3 totals 15 residues. For the CDR3, the DNA is TGCGCCAGCAGCGTCCGACAGCAGATGGACACTGAAGCTTTCTTT. Protein: CASSVRQQMDTEAFF.

This CDR3 is CASSLRDYLYNEQFF. The CDR3 region has the DNA TGTGCCAGCAGCTTGCGGGACTATCTTTACAATGAGCAGTTCTTC. J is TRBJ2-1 and V is TRBV7-9; 7 bases align to TRBD2. The trim removed 3 bases at V and 4 bases at J, leaving 6 bases unmatched. CDR1 and CDR2 (germline): SEHNR, FQNEAQ (reference sequence). The CDR3 is made up of 15 amino acids.

This clonotype has at least ten counts. CDR3 amino acids: CSAGAADKETQYF. CDR3 DNA sequence: TGCAGCGCCGGAGCGGCGGATAAAGAGACCCAGTACTTC. The chain recombines TRBV29-1 with TRBJ2-5, with a tentative D call TRBD2 (5 bases). Germline V gene lookup returns CDR1 SQVTM and CDR2 ANQGSEA. Trimming removed 7 bases at V and 3 bases at J, with 15 bases between. CDR3 length: 13 amino acids.

This clonotype was seen more than once but under ten times. This chain connects TRBV6-5 to TRBJ1-1; 8 bases fit TRBD1. The CDR3 runs 15 residues. Germline CDR1 is MNHEY and CDR2 is SVGAGI. Trimming removed 7 bases from V and 1 base from J; junction bases left unmatched: 8. The CDR3 region is CASKNPGGGNTEAFF. The CDR3 nucleotides read TGTGCCAGCAAGAACCCAGGGGGCGGGAACACTGAAGCTTTCTTT.